This TCR beta chain was identified in a study of T cells in Graves' hyperthyroidism and ophthalmopathy. Trimming removed 0 bases from V and 4 bases from J, with 13 bases in between. CDR3 length: 15 residues. Germline V gene sequence: CDR1 GTSNPN, CDR2 SVGIG (reference sequence). In its sample, this clonotype was seen a few times. The TCR beta CDR3 regions underwent amplification using RNA transcripts as the source. A set of HTBI primers served as the primers for a first-round RT-PCR of the TCR CDR3. TCRdb processed the multiplex PCR reads anew with MiXCR; each CDR3 protein has one entry. The table shows around 250,000 distinct CDR3 sequences, with approximately 15% occurring only once.

Material for sequencing was blood. The chain couples TRBV30 to TRBJ1-5; the D is unclear. The sequence derives from a woman in her thirties or forties with Graves' hyperthyroidism that later progressed to Graves' ophthalmopathy. CDR3 residues: CAWSVLSQINQPQHF. The CDR3 DNA follows: TGTGCCTGGAGTGTACTAAGCCAGATAAATCAGCCCCAGCATTTT.